This T cell receptor beta chain was retrieved from a study of cytomegalovirus exposure and HLA in healthy donors. Findings and caveats of the study: Common viral pathogens seemed, in a later analysis, to connect with several of the most significant clusters. Earlier analysis found most TCR beta V segments productive about 87% or about 30% of the time. Reportedly, a later analysis found an Asian-associated ancestry cluster had fewer N-insertions than the approximately 670-donor mean. Sequence variants that were highly shared formed a cluster that was likely a sequencing artifact.

As concerns this clone: Antigen unknown.

The CDR3 consists of 15 residues. CDR1 is SGDLS and CDR2 is YYNGEE in the germline V gene. V lost 7 bases to trimming and J lost 3 bases; unmatched junction nucleotides: 11. PCR involved 60 Vbeta and 13 Jbeta primers. The protocol was immunoSEQ multiplex PCR, while the TCRdb copy is restricted to in-frame clones and leaves out a portion. The sample is made up of approximately 110,000 clones, and the top ten hold 2% to 2.5% of it. The gene calls are TRBV9 and TRBJ2-5; 8 bases map to TRBD2. The source is a man in his forties in good health and CMV-seronegative. Sequencing input: PBMCs. The CDR3 loop is CASAGGLAGEETQYF. The CDR3 DNA reads TGTGCCAGCGCTGGGGGGCTAGCGGGTGAAGAGACCCAGTACTTC.